The clone carrying this T cell receptor beta chain has only a few counts. The antigen remains undetermined. The CDR3 extends over 17 amino acids. Germline values: CDR1 SGHNT, CDR2 YENEEA. After removal of 5 bases from V and 1 base from J, the junction contained 5 bases not matched to a gene. Pre-culture CD4+ samples were sequenced deeply, targeting about 190,000 T cell genomes. The repertoire was sequenced with immunoSEQ multiplex PCR; TCRdb's copy has only in-frame clones and lacks some. The table lists over 60,000 clones, about 80% of them singletons, with more than 1.5% in the top ten. This specimen comes from a study of T cell repertoires and HLA-DP antigens. Whole-study context: Versus self, one alloantigen differed at one groove amino acid, the other at around ten. Study-level points and caveats: Clones undetected before culture averaged about 35% against one allele and about 50% against the other.

Material for sequencing was CD4+ T cells from PBMCs. The clonotype was recovered from a man between 60 and 75 years old in good health and CMV-seronegative. The gene calls are TRBV11-3 and TRBJ2-1; TRBD2 matches 13 bases. The CDR3 DNA reads TGTGCCAGCAGCCTCGGACTAGCGGGAGAGTCCTACAATGAGCAGTTCTTC. Protein sequence: CASSLGLAGESYNEQFF.